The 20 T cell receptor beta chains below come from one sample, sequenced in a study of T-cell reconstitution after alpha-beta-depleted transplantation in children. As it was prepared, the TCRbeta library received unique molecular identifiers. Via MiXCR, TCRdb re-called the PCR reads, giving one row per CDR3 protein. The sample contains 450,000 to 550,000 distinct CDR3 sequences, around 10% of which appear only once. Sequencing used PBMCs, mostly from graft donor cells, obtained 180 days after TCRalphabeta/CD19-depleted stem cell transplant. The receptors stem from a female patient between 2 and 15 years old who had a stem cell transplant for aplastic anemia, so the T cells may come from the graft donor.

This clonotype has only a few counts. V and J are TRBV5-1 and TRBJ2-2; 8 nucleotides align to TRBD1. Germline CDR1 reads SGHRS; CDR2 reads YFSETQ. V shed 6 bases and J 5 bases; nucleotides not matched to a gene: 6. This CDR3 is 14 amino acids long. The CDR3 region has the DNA TGCGCCAGCAAGGGACAGGTTGAAACCGGGGAGCTGTTTTTT. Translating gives CASKGQVETGELFF.

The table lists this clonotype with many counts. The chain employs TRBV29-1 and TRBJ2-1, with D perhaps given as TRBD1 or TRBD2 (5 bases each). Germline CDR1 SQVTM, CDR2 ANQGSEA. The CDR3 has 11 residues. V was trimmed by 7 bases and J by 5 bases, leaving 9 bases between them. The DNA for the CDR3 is TGCAGCGCCGGGACCCACAATGAGCAGTTCTTC. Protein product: CSAGTHNEQFF.

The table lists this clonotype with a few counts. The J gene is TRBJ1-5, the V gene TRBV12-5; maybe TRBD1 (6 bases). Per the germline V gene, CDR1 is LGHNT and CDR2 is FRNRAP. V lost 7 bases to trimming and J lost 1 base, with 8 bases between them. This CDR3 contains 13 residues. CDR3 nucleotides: TGTGCTAGTGAGGGGGGGAGCAATCAGCCCCAGCATTTT. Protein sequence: CASEGGSNQPQHF.

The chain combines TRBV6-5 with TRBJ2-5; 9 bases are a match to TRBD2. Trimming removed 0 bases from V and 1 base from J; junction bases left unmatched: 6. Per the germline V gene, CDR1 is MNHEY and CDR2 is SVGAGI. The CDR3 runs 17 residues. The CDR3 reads CASSYSRPRGGQETQYF. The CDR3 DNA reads TGTGCCAGCAGTTACTCGCGCCCGCGGGGGGGCCAAGAGACCCAGTACTTC.

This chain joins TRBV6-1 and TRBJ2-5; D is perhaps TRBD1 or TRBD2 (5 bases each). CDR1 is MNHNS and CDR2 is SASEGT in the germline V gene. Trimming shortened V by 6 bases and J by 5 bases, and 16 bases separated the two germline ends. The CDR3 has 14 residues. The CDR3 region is CASSLLGERETQYF. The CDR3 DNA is TGTGCCAGCAGCCTTCTGGGGGAGCGGGAGACCCAGTACTTC.

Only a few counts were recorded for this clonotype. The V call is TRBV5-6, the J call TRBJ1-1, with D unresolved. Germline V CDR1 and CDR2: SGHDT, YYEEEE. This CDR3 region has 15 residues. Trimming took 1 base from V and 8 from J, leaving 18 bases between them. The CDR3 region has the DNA TGTGCCAGCAGCTTGATTTCGGCCGCCCTCTTGGAAGCTTTCTTT. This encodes CASSLISAALLEAFF. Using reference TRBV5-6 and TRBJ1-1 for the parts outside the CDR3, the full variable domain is DAGVTQSPTHLIKTRGQQVTLRCSPKSGHDTVSWYQQALGQGPQFIFQYYEEEERQRGNFPDRFSGHQFPNYSSELNVNALLLGDSALYLCASSLISAALLEAFFGQGTRLTVV.

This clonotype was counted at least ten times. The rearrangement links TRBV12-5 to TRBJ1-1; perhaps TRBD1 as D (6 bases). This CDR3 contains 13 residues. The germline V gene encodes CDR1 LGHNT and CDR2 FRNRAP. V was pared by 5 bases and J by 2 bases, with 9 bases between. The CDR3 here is CASGEGGNTEAFF. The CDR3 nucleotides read TGTGCTAGTGGTGAGGGGGGAAACACTGAAGCTTTCTTT.

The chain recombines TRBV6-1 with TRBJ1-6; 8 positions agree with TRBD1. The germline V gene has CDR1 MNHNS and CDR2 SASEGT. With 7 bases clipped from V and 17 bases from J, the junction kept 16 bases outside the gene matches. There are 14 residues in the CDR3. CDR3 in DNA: TGTGCCAGCATGCGGAGGCAGGGGGCCGGTTTGGTCCACTTT. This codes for CASMRRQGAGLVHF.

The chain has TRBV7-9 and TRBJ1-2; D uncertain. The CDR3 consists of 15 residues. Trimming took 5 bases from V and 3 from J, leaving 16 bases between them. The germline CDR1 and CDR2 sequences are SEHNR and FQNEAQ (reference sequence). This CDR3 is CASSAQAYDYYGYTF. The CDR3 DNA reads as TGTGCCAGCAGCGCGCAGGCTTATGATTACTATGGCTACACCTTC. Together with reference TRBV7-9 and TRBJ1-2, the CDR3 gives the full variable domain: DTGVSQNPRHKITKRGQNVTFRCDPISEHNRLYWYRQTLGQGPEFLTYFQNEAQLEKSRLLSDRFSAERPKGSFSTLEIQRTEQGDSAMYLCASSAQAYDYYGYTFGSGTRLTVV.

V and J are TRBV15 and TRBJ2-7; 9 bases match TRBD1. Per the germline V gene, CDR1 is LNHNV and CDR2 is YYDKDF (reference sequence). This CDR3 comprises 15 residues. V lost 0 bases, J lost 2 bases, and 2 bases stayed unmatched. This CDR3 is CATSRDGTGTYEQYF. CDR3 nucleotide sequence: TGTGCCACCAGCAGAGATGGGACAGGGACCTACGAGCAGTACTTC.

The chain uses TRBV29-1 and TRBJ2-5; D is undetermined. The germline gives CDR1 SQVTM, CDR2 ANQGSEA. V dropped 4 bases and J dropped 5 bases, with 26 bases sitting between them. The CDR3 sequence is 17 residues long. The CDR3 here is CSVGALSSLAAQETQYF. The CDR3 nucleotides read TGCAGCGTTGGGGCCCTGTCCTCCCTCGCGGCCCAGGAGACCCAGTACTTC.

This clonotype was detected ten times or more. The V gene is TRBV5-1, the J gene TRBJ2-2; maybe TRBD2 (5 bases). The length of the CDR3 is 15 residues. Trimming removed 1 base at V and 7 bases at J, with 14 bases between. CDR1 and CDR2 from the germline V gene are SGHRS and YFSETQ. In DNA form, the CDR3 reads TGCGCCAGCAGCTTGCTAGCCGCCGACATCGGGGAGCTGTTTTTT. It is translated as CASSLLAADIGELFF.

The CDR3 DNA is TGTGCCAGCAGGGCAGAGCTTGGGACTAGCGGGGACCAAGAGACCCAGTACTTC. It yields the protein CASRAELGTSGDQETQYF. This rearrangement joins TRBV28 to TRBJ2-5; 13 nucleotides align to TRBD2. Trimming cost V 6 bases and J 0 bases; bases outside gene matches: 10. The CDR3 consists of 18 residues. The germline CDR1 and CDR2 sequences are MDHEN and SYDVKM.

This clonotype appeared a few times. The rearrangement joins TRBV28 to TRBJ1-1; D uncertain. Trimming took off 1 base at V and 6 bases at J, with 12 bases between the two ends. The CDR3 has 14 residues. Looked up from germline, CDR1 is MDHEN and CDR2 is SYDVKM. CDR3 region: CASSLLGSVAEAFF. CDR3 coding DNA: TGTGCCAGCAGTTTATTGGGTAGCGTCGCTGAAGCTTTCTTT.

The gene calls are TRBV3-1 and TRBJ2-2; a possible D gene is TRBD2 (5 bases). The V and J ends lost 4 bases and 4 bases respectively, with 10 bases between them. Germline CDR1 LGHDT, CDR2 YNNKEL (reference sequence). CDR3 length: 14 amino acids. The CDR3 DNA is TGTGCCAGCAGCCCGGACTGGCCCACCGGGGAGCTGTTTTTT. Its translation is CASSPDWPTGELFF. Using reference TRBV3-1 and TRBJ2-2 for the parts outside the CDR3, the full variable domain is DTAVSQTPKYLVTQMGNDKSIKCEQNLGHDTMYWYKQDSKKFLKIMFSYNNKELIINETVPNRFSPKSPDKAHLNLHINSLELGDSAVYFCASSPDWPTGELFFGEGSRLTVL.

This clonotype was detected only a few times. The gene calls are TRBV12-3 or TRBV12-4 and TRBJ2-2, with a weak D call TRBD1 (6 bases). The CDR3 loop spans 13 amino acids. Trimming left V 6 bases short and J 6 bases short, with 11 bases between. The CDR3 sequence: CASRHRVAGELFF. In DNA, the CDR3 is TGTGCCAGCAGACACAGGGTTGCCGGGGAGCTGTTTTTT.

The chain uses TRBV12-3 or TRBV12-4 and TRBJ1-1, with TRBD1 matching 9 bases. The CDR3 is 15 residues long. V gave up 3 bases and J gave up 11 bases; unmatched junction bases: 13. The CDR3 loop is CASSFADRGGGGAFF. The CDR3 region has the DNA TGTGCCAGCAGTTTTGCGGACAGGGGAGGGGGTGGCGCTTTCTTT.

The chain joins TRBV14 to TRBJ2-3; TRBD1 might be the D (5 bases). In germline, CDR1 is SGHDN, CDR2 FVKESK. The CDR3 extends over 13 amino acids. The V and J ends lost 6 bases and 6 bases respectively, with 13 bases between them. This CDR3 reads CASRFQGVDTQYF. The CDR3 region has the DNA TGTGCCAGCAGGTTTCAGGGCGTGGATACGCAGTATTTT.

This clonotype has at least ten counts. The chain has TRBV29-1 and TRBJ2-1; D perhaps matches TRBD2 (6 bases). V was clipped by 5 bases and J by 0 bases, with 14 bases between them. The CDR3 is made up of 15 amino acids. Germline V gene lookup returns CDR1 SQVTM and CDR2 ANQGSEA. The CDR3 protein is CSVIGRPSSYNEQFF. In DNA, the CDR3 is TGCAGCGTTATAGGGAGGCCGAGCTCCTACAATGAGCAGTTCTTC.

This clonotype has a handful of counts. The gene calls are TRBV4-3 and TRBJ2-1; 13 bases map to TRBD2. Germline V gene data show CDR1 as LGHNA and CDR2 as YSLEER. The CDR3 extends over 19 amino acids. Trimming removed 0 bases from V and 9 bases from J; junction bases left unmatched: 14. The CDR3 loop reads CASSQDLPITSGRAREQFF. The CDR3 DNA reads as TGCGCCAGCAGCCAAGATCTTCCCATTACTAGCGGGAGGGCCCGTGAGCAGTTCTTC.